The 17 T cell receptor beta chains reported below all come from one sample, sequenced in a study of blood T cells in healthy people across ages. The authors ran a second PCR of roughly 6 to 12 cycles using a sample-barcoded 5' primer and a J-beta primer mix. MiXCR, run by TCRdb on the 5' RACE reads, gives a single entry per CDR3 protein. The profile shows about 1.8 million distinct CDR3 sequences, about 50% of them singletons. What was sequenced was blood. These receptor sequences come from a woman between 35 and 50 years old in good health.

The chain recombines TRBV20-1 with TRBJ2-1; 15 bases align to TRBD2. V was pared by 5 bases and J by 5 bases, with 7 bases of the junction left unmatched. CDR1 and CDR2 from the germline V gene are DFQATT and SNEGSKA (reference sequence). There are 16 residues in the CDR3. This chain's CDR3 is CSAEPGLAGGHNEQFF. CDR3 sequence (DNA): TGCAGTGCTGAACCGGGACTAGCGGGAGGCCACAATGAGCAGTTCTTC.

This clonotype was observed many times. The genes are TRBV29-1 and TRBJ2-3; D unresolved. Deletions cut 3 bases from V and 9 bases from J, with 13 bases between. This CDR3 has 12 residues. CDR1 and CDR2 from the germline V gene are SQVTM and ANQGSEA. The CDR3 loop reads CSVDAELGTQYF. The CDR3 DNA follows: TGCAGCGTTGACGCGGAGCTTGGCACGCAGTATTTT.

The genes are TRBV7-2 and TRBJ1-1; no definite D call. Trimming cost V 0 bases and J 7 bases, with 6 bases left between them. CDR1 SGHTA and CDR2 FQGNSA come from the germline V gene. This CDR3 spans 12 amino acids. Here the CDR3 DNA reads TGTGCCAGCAGCTTAGCAGGGTTTGAAGCTTTCTTT. Protein: CASSLAGFEAFF.

This clonotype was seen more than once but under ten times. The rearrangement joins TRBV5-1 to TRBJ2-7; a weak D match, TRBD1 (6 bases). The CDR3 runs to 14 residues. In germline, CDR1 is SGHRS, CDR2 YFSETQ. V was shortened by 5 bases and J by 2 bases, with 14 bases between the two germline ends. The CDR3 protein is CASRPRTATYEQYF. The CDR3, as DNA: TGCGCCAGCAGACCCAGGACAGCCACCTACGAGCAGTACTTC. Full variable domain (missing parts from reference TRBV5-1 and TRBJ2-7): KAGVTQTPRYLIKTRGQQVTLSCSPISGHRSVSWYQQTPGQGLQFLFEYFSETQRNKGNFPGRFSGRQFSNSRSEMNVSTLELGDSALYLCASRPRTATYEQYFGPGTRLTVT.

V and J are TRBV3-1 and TRBJ1-1; D ambiguous. This CDR3 is 14 amino acids long. Germline CDR1 is LGHDT and CDR2 is YNNKEL (reference sequence). The ends were cut back, 0 bases at V and 2 bases at J, with 7 bases in the middle. This CDR3 is CASSQDLRNTEAFF. Here the CDR3 DNA reads TGTGCCAGCAGCCAAGACTTACGAAACACTGAAGCTTTCTTT.

Remarks on this clonotype: The CDR3 carries no conserved terminal phenylalanine or tryptophan, so it likely arises from a read error. This chain uses TRBV29-1 with TRBJ2-1; 9 nucleotides match TRBD1. The germline V gene has CDR1 SQVTM and CDR2 ANQGSEA. This CDR3 spans 14 amino acids. Trimming at V came to 6 bases and at J to 4 bases, leaving 7 bases not matched to a gene. The CDR3 coding sequence is TGCAGCGTGAAGGACAGGGGCGGGTACAATGAGCAGTTCTTA. Residues: CSVKDRGGYNEQFL.

The chain carries TRBV27 and TRBJ2-5; D could derive from TRBD1 or TRBD2 (5 bases each). TRBJ2-7 matches the DNA end more closely, so the J call is doubtful. In germline, CDR1 is MNHEY, CDR2 SMNVEV (reference sequence). The length of the CDR3 is 15 residues. CDR3 amino acids: CASSLSAGSNYEQYF. Written as DNA, the CDR3 is TGTGCCAGCAGTTTATCGGCAGGGAGTAACTACGAGCAGTACTTC.

The J gene is TRBJ2-5, the V gene TRBV6-5; D tentatively reads TRBD1 or TRBD2 (7 bases each). In germline, CDR1 is MNHEY, CDR2 SVGAGI. Trimming took off 8 bases at V and 5 bases at J, with 15 bases between the two ends. This CDR3 has 13 amino acids. CDR3 DNA sequence: TGTGCCAGCGGGAGGGGGCGTGGGGAGACCCAGTACTTC. It encodes CASGRGRGETQYF.

This clonotype turned up a few times. The chain is built from TRBV6-2 or TRBV6-3 and TRBJ2-1; 10 bases are a match to TRBD2. Trimming removed 7 bases from V and 4 bases from J; junction bases left unmatched: 7. The germline V gene encodes CDR1 MNHEY and CDR2 SVGEGT. This CDR3 is 15 amino acids long. The CDR3 DNA is TGTGCCAGCATCCCCAGCGGGGGGGCTTACAATGAGCAGTTCTTC. Translation: CASIPSGGAYNEQFF.

This chain uses TRBV28 with TRBJ2-7, with D possibly TRBD2 on 5 matching bases. Deletions cut 5 bases from V and 2 bases from J, with 13 bases between. This CDR3 is built from 14 residues. Germline CDR1 is MDHEN and CDR2 is SYDVKM. The CDR3 here is CASSVRERTYEQYF. The CDR3 region has the DNA TGTGCCAGCAGTGTGAGGGAGCGAACCTACGAGCAGTACTTC.

With regard to this clonotype: Germline and junction disagree at one end, which may indicate a read error. The J gene is TRBJ1-2, the V gene TRBV6-5, with 10 bases that match TRBD1. Germline V gene sequence: CDR1 MNHEY, CDR2 SVGAGI. The CDR3 consists of 17 residues. Here the CDR3 DNA reads TGTGCCAGCAGTTACGGGGCCCCCGGGACAGGGGACTATGACTACACCTTC. It codes for CASSYGAPGTGDYDYTF.

This clonotype was seen only a few times. J is TRBJ2-7 and V is TRBV29-1; 10 bases match TRBD2. V dropped 4 bases and J dropped 0; count of bases not matched to a gene: 9. CDR1 is SQVTM and CDR2 is ANQGSEA in the germline V gene. The CDR3 sequence is 16 residues long. CDR3 bases: TGCAGCGTTGTGGCTAGCGGGGGCTCGAGCTCCTACGAGCAGTACTTC. Encoded protein: CSVVASGGSSSYEQYF.

V and J are TRBV12-3 or TRBV12-4 and TRBJ1-6, with 8 bases that match TRBD1. The CDR3 consists of 14 residues. The ends lost 4 bases at V and 13 bases at J; junction bases unmatched: 9. CDR3 in DNA: TGTGCCAGCAGTTCACAGGGGGAGGGGACGCCCCTCCACTTT. This translates into CASSSQGEGTPLHF.

V gene TRBV12-3 or TRBV12-4 combines with J gene TRBJ2-7; 11 bases fit TRBD2. The length of the CDR3 is 14 residues. J lost 6 bases, V lost 7 bases, and 8 bases had no gene match. CDR3 amino acids: CASTIAGGPTEQYF. The CDR3 DNA reads TGTGCCAGCACCATAGCGGGGGGGCCAACCGAGCAGTACTTC.

The chain carries TRBV5-5 and TRBJ1-2; D remains unclear. The CDR3 runs to 15 residues. V was shortened by 4 bases and J by 4 bases, with 17 bases between the two germline ends. CDR1 SGHKS and CDR2 YYEKEE come from the germline V gene (reference sequence). CDR3 residues: CASSQHGSQTYGYTF. The CDR3 DNA sequence: TGTGCCAGCAGCCAACACGGGAGCCAGACCTATGGCTACACCTTC.

Remarks on this clonotype: An end of the junction does not agree with germline; a read error may underlie this. The chain links TRBV29-1 to TRBJ2-3; TRBD1 or TRBD2 may be the D gene (5 bases each). CDR1 is SQVTM and CDR2 is ANQGSEA in the germline V gene. The CDR3 extends over 15 amino acids. CDR3 DNA: TGCAGCGTTTCTAGGATTCTGGGGGAGAAAGATGCGCAGTATTTT. As protein: CSVSRILGEKDAQYF.

V and J are TRBV29-1 and TRBJ1-1; weak D call: TRBD1 (6 bases). V was clipped by 6 bases and J by 1 base, with 15 bases between them. The V gene's germline CDR1 is SQVTM and CDR2 ANQGSEA. There are 14 residues in the CDR3. CDR3 residues: CSVVAQGENTEAFF. The CDR3 DNA reads as TGCAGCGTCGTCGCACAGGGTGAGAACACTGAAGCTTTCTTT.